This T cell receptor (beta chain) was documented in a study of shared clonotypes between healthy human individuals. Study background: Three plates each covered CD4 naive and memory; CD8 naive two, CD8 memory one. Study-wide results and caveats: Rarefaction showed that sequencing of sorted subsets was incomplete (despite large depth). Having only a few donors restricted how much genetic and exposure-history diversity was captured.

The authors loaded about 0.2 ug DNA, roughly 27,000 T cell genomes, into sorted-subset replicate PCRs. Some clones are missing from TCRdb's copy, which holds only in-frame ones; the method was immunoSEQ multiplex PCR. The repertoire has about 2 million clones, about 94% of them found once; the top ten carry approximately 1%. To note about this clone: Its antigen is unidentified. An end of the junction does not agree with germline; a read error may underlie this.

Per germline, CDR1 LNHDA and CDR2 SQIVND (reference sequence). CDR3 length equals 15 residues. Selected positively for CCR7 and CD45RO-negative, naive CD8 cells excluded terminally differentiated effector memory CD45RA+ cells. V gene TRBV19 combines with J gene TRBJ1-5, with D unresolved. Sequenced material: naive CD8+ T cells sorted from blood. This sequence originates from a man younger than 30 in good health. Here the CDR3 DNA reads TGTGCCAGTAGAGTAAGTTGGCTTAGCGATCAGCCCCAGCATTTT. Translating gives CASRVSWLSDQPQHF.